This T cell receptor beta chain originates from a study of neurological immune-mediated disorders. Study-level results: Expanded clones shared no CDR3 amino acid sequences across subjects, suggesting private repertoires in all groups.

V lost 6 bases to trimming and J lost 3 bases, with 14 bases between them. The CDR3 contains 14 residues. The V gene's germline CDR1 is SGHRS and CDR2 YFSETQ. In every sequencing run, more than 180 million TCR-beta sequences were generated from 15-18 subjects. One entry per CDR3 protein results from TCRdb running MiXCR on the 5' RACE reads. The sample comprises tens of thousands of distinct CDR3 sequences, 13% to 15% of which are singletons, and approximately 7.5% rests with the top ten. To note about this clonotype: Its antigen is as yet unknown.

Unsorted libraries were prepared from 2 million PBMCs held at -80 C. The sample was PBMCs. The clonotype was recovered from a woman in her fifties or sixties in good health. The rearrangement uses TRBV5-1 and TRBJ2-3; D possibly corresponds to TRBD1 (5 bases). The chain's CDR3 is CASKVQGSTDTQYF. The DNA for the CDR3 is TGCGCCAGCAAGGTCCAGGGTTCGACAGATACGCAGTATTTT.